This T cell receptor beta chain was recovered during a study of blood T cells in healthy people across ages. V shed 0 bases and J 2 bases; nucleotides not matched to a gene: 5. This CDR3 spans 15 amino acids. Germline loops: CDR1 SGDLS, CDR2 YYNGEE. Of note for this clonotype: The antigen is undetermined.

Study findings and constraints: Older age went with lower TCR beta diversity per million T cells, in a roughly linear way. Unsorted PBMC material precluded a definitive naive versus antigen-experienced comparison.

Primed by a sample-barcoded 5' primer and a J-beta primer mix, a second PCR proceeded for about 7 to 11 cycles. Every cDNA molecule bore a tag from a template-switch adaptor containing 12 random nucleotides. TCRdb re-called the 5' RACE reads with MiXCR, one entry per CDR3 protein. This sample has some 1 million distinct CDR3 sequences, with roughly 45% found just once. V and J are TRBV9 and TRBJ2-7, with 7 bases aligning to TRBD1. This clonotype originated in an older woman in good health. Sequenced material: blood. CDR3 in amino acids: CASSVDPGGTYEQYF. CDR3 nucleotide sequence: TGTGCCAGCAGCGTAGATCCAGGGGGTACCTACGAGCAGTACTTC.